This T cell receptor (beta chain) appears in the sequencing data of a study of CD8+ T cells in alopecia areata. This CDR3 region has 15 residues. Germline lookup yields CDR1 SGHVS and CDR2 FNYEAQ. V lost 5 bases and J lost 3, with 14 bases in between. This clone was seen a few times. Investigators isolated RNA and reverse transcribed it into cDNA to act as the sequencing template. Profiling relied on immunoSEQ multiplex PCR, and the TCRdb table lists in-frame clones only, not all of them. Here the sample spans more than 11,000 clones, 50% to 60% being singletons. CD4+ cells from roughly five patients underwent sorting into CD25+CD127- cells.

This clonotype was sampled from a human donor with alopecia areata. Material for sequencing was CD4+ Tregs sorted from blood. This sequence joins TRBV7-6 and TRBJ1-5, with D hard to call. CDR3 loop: CASSPDGQFNQPQHF. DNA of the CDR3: TGTGCCAGCAGCCCCGACGGTCAGTTCAATCAGCCCCAGCATTTT.